A single sample is the source of the 14 T cell receptor beta chains below, sequenced in a study of a mutant IDH1 vaccine in newly diagnosed glioma. Noted time point: baseline, week 1 (first vaccination visit). As for treatment: pre-vaccination baseline after standard-of-care therapy. This table comes from immunoSEQ multiplex PCR, and its TCRdb copy is limited to in-frame clones, with some not included. The data hold tens of thousands of clones, with approximately 83% observed a single time. Material: PBMCs, obtained from a glioma patient treated with radiotherapy, temozolomide or both. These receptors were collected from a woman in her fifties or sixties with glioma.

V and J are TRBV5-1 and TRBJ1-4; D is unresolved. The germline CDR1 and CDR2 sequences are SGHRS and YFSETQ. The length of the CDR3 is 16 residues. V lost 7 bases and J 0 bases, leaving 16 bases between the germline ends. For the CDR3, the DNA is TGCGCCAGCGGGTTTGGCCGTTCTACAACTAATGAAAAACTGTTTTTT. Translation gives CASGFGRSTTNEKLFF.

This clone was seen just once. V is TRBV2 and J is TRBJ2-2, with 7 bases identical to TRBD2. The germline V gene has CDR1 SNHLY and CDR2 FYNNEI. The CDR3 contains 15 residues. V was pared by 4 bases and J by 8 bases, with 10 bases of the junction left unmatched. CDR3 DNA sequence: TGTGCCAGCAGTGCGGGCGAGCGGGGAGGGGGGGAGCTGTTTTTT. Translating it yields CASSAGERGGGELFF.

The chain is built from TRBV6-1 and TRBJ1-2; tentatively, D is TRBD1 (5 bases). V lost 8 bases and J lost 4, with 17 bases in between. Looked up from germline, CDR1 is MNHNS and CDR2 is SASEGT. This CDR3 spans 14 amino acids. In DNA, the CDR3 is TGTGCCAGCGCCCTGAACAGGCCCCCCTATGGCTACACCTTC. The encoded protein is CASALNRPPYGYTF.

The rearrangement uses TRBV5-4 and TRBJ2-5; TRBD1 is a possible D gene (8 bases). CDR1 and CDR2 (germline): SGHNT, YYREEE (reference sequence). The CDR3 extends over 15 amino acids. The V and J ends lost 0 bases and 7 bases respectively, with 16 bases between them. Here the CDR3 reads CASSLEGTGGGTQYF. The CDR3 DNA follows: TGTGCCAGCAGCTTGGAGGGCACAGGGGGGGGGACCCAGTACTTC.

This chain joins TRBV7-2 and TRBJ2-1, with D perhaps TRBD2 (5 bases). CDR3 length: 13 residues. In germline, CDR1 is SGHTA, CDR2 FQGNSA. V lost 1 base and J 9 bases, leaving 10 bases between the germline ends. The DNA of the CDR3 is TGTGCCAGCAGCTTAGAACGACTAACTGAGCAGTTCTTC. Encoded protein: CASSLERLTEQFF.

The chain employs TRBV11-3 and TRBJ1-3; D call uncertain. Trimming removed 2 bases from V and 3 bases from J, with 5 bases in between. This CDR3 region has 13 residues. CDR1 is SGHNT and CDR2 is YENEEA in the germline V gene. CDR3 region: CASSLIGGNTIYF. CDR3 bases: TGTGCCAGCAGCTTAATAGGTGGAAACACCATATATTTT.

J is TRBJ1-2 and V is TRBV28; 7 nucleotides match TRBD1. The CDR3 has 13 amino acids. V shed 6 bases, J shed 8 bases, and the junction held 9 bases outside the gene matches. CDR1 and CDR2 from the germline V gene are MDHEN and SYDVKM. Here the CDR3 DNA reads TGTGCCAGCAGGAATCCGGGACAGCGGGGCTACACCTTC. Translation gives CASRNPGQRGYTF.

This chain joins TRBV11-2 and TRBJ2-6; no firm D call. V was shortened by 5 bases and J by 0 bases, with 8 bases between the two germline ends. CDR1 SGHAT and CDR2 FQNNGV come from the germline V gene. The length of the CDR3 is 15 residues. The CDR3 region has the DNA TGTGCCAGCAGCCTCTGGGACTCTGGGGCCAACGTCCTGACTTTC. Its protein product is CASSLWDSGANVLTF.

The V and J genes are TRBV2 and TRBJ1-2; D remains unclear. Germline CDR1 SNHLY, CDR2 FYNNEI. V lost 0 bases and J 2 bases, leaving 13 bases between the germline ends. The CDR3 extends over 16 amino acids. The DNA of the CDR3 is TGTGCCAGCAGTGAAGCTCCGCAGCGGGTCAACTATGGCTACACCTTC. Translating it yields CASSEAPQRVNYGYTF.

This chain links TRBV18 with TRBJ2-3; D gene ambiguous. The germline V gene encodes CDR1 KGHSH and CDR2 LQKENI. The CDR3 sequence is 12 residues long. The germline V and J ends were trimmed by 3 bases and 5 bases, with 6 bases remaining between them. CDR3 sequence (DNA): TGTGCCAGCTCACCGATAGTAGATACGCAGTATTTT. It specifies CASSPIVDTQYF. Complete variable domain (other parts from reference TRBV18 and TRBJ2-3): NAGVMQNPRHLVRRRGQEARLRCSPMKGHSHVYWYRQLPEEGLKFMVYLQKENIIDESGMPKERFSAEFPKEGPSILRIQQVVRGDSAAYFCASSPIVDTQYFGPGTRLTVL.

The chain combines TRBV18 with TRBJ1-1; a weak D match, TRBD1 (5 bases). V lost 0 bases and J 6 bases, leaving 11 bases between the germline ends. Germline V gene lookup returns CDR1 KGHSH and CDR2 LQKENI. The CDR3 has 14 amino acids. The CDR3 sequence: CASSPPLGRAEAFF. As DNA, the CDR3 is TGTGCCAGCTCACCACCGTTGGGACGCGCTGAAGCTTTCTTT.

This clone appeared a few times. The J gene is TRBJ1-2, the V gene TRBV4-2; TRBD1 might be the D (6 bases). This CDR3 spans 15 amino acids. Trimming left V 1 base short and J 4 bases short, with 13 bases between. Germline assignment: CDR1 LGHNA and CDR2 YNFKEQ. CDR3 DNA: TGTGCCAGCAGCCAAGTCGGAGGGGGGGCCTATGGCTACACCTTC. Translation gives CASSQVGGGAYGYTF.

Sample share makes this clone medium-sized (0.01 to 0.1%). V gene TRBV6-5 combines with J gene TRBJ2-7; 10 nucleotides agree with TRBD2. Germline V CDR1 and CDR2: MNHEY, SVGAGI. The CDR3 has 14 residues. Germline trimming cut 2 bases from V and 3 bases from J; bases unmatched to any gene: 1. The CDR3 sequence: CASSYSGGGYEQYF. In nucleotides, the CDR3 is TGTGCCAGCAGTTACAGCGGGGGGGGCTACGAGCAGTACTTC.

This clone has just a few counts. V gene TRBV11-3 combines with J gene TRBJ1-6, with D tentatively TRBD1 (5 bases). The CDR3 is 13 residues long. V dropped 5 bases and J dropped 10 bases, with 12 bases sitting between them. The germline V gene encodes CDR1 SGHNT and CDR2 YENEEA. The CDR3 nucleotides are TGTGCCAGCAGCACTGAACGGGGCTCACCCCTCCACTTT. Amino acids: CASSTERGSPLHF.